The 8 T cell receptor beta chains reported below all come from one sample, sequenced in a study of T cell responses to AZD1222 COVID-19 vaccine. Repertoires were generated with immunoSEQ multiplex PCR, while TCRdb's copy carries only in-frame clones and drops some. The repertoire includes about 160,000 clones, 88% of them detected once, and 4.3% sits in the top ten. Here the sequenced sample was peripheral blood, taken 28 days after the second AZD1222 dose. The source of these receptors is an adult who received the AZD1222 COVID-19 vaccine.

The genes are TRBV6-2 or TRBV6-3 and TRBJ1-5, with TRBD1 matching 8 bases. Germline lookup yields CDR1 MNHEY and CDR2 SVGEGT. The junction had 11 bases not matched to a gene; V was cut back by 6 bases and J by 7 bases. The CDR3 consists of 15 residues. The CDR3 region is CASSSPVQGEQPQHF. CDR3 coding DNA: TGTGCCAGCAGCTCGCCCGTACAGGGGGAACAGCCCCAGCATTTT.

The sample holds a few counts of this clone. The gene calls are TRBV30 and TRBJ2-3; 9 bases are shared with TRBD2. The CDR3 loop spans 12 amino acids. CDR1 is GTSNPN, CDR2 SVGIG, per germline (reference sequence). V trimming: 2 bases; J trimming: 8 bases; junction bases outside the gene matches: 2. The DNA of the CDR3 is TGTGCCTGGAGTCCAGCGGGGGGTACGCAGTATTTT. Amino acid sequence: CAWSPAGGTQYF. The full variable domain, with the rest looked up from reference TRBV30 and TRBJ2-3, is SQTIHQWPATLVQPVGSPLSLECTVEGTSNPNLYWYRQAAGRGLQLLFYSVGIGQISSEVPQNLSASRPQDRQFILSSKKLLLSDSGFYLCAWSPAGGTQYFGPGTRLTVL.

V and J are TRBV30 and TRBJ2-7; D is perhaps TRBD1 or TRBD2 (5 bases each). The CDR3 totals 13 residues. Germline V gene data show CDR1 as GTSNPN and CDR2 as SVGIG (reference sequence). V lost 7 bases and J lost 5, with 18 bases in between. This CDR3 is CASNRDLGHEQYF. The DNA for the CDR3 is TGTGCCTCAAACCGGGACCTGGGACACGAGCAGTACTTC.

V gene TRBV2 combines with J gene TRBJ2-7; TRBD1 agrees at 8 bases. The CDR3 extends over 12 amino acids. Germline CDR1 and CDR2: SNHLY and FYNNEI. Trimming cost V 11 bases and J 6 bases; bases outside gene matches: 9. DNA for the CDR3: TGTGCCGGAAGCAGACAGGGGTCCGAGCAGTACTTC. This gives the protein CAGSRQGSEQYF.

This chain connects TRBV7-2 to TRBJ2-2; D possibly corresponds to TRBD2 (5 bases). V lost 8 bases to trimming and J lost 4 bases, with 17 bases between them. Per germline, CDR1 SGHTA and CDR2 FQGNSA. This CDR3 comprises 15 residues. The CDR3 spells CASRPVSGSTGELFF. In DNA form, the CDR3 reads TGTGCCAGCCGGCCCGTAAGCGGCAGCACCGGGGAGCTGTTTTTT.

V usage is TRBV5-1 and J usage is TRBJ2-2; 8 bases agree with TRBD2. The trim removed 2 bases at V and 6 bases at J, leaving 6 bases unmatched. The CDR3 sequence is 15 residues long. Germline CDR1 is SGHRS and CDR2 is YFSETQ. CDR3: CASSFERGRAGELFF. CDR3 bases: TGCGCCAGCAGCTTTGAGCGGGGGCGAGCCGGGGAGCTGTTTTTT.

This chain joins TRBV3-1 (or the pseudogene TRBV3-2) and TRBJ1-3; unclear D gene. There are 15 residues in the CDR3. Looked up from germline, CDR1 is LGHDT and CDR2 is YNNKEL (reference sequence). The germline V and J ends were trimmed by 3 bases and 0 bases, with 9 bases remaining between them. The CDR3 DNA reads as TGTGCCAGCAGCCACCTTAGGAGCTCTGGAAACACCATATATTTT. This codes for CASSHLRSSGNTIYF.

The chain has TRBV4-3 and TRBJ1-1; 7 bases map to TRBD1. The CDR3 runs to 17 residues. The germline CDR1 and CDR2 sequences are LGHNA and YSLEER. The J segment lost 2 bases and the V segment lost 3 bases, leaving 12 bases of the junction unmatched. The CDR3 sequence: CASSHYRGLKANTEAFF. CDR3 nucleotide sequence: TGCGCCAGCAGCCACTACAGGGGTTTGAAGGCTAACACTGAAGCTTTCTTT.